This T cell receptor (beta chain) was observed in a study of blood T cell repertoires in COVID-19. Germline V gene data show CDR1 as MGHRA and CDR2 as YSYEKL. There are 15 residues in the CDR3. V was trimmed by 1 base and J by 3 bases, leaving 12 bases between them. This table comes from immunoSEQ multiplex PCR, and its TCRdb copy is limited to in-frame clones, with some not included. This sample has approximately 400,000 clones, with about 88% found just once. V usage is TRBV4-1 and J usage is TRBJ1-1, with D possibly matching TRBD1 (6 bases). The sequence derives from a young woman who had recovered from COVID-19. The sequenced material came from PBMCs or T cells enriched from blood (not recorded which). This CDR3 reads CASSQGGGRDTEAFF. CDR3 bases: TGCGCCAGCAGCCAAGGAGGGGGGAGGGACACTGAAGCTTTCTTT.